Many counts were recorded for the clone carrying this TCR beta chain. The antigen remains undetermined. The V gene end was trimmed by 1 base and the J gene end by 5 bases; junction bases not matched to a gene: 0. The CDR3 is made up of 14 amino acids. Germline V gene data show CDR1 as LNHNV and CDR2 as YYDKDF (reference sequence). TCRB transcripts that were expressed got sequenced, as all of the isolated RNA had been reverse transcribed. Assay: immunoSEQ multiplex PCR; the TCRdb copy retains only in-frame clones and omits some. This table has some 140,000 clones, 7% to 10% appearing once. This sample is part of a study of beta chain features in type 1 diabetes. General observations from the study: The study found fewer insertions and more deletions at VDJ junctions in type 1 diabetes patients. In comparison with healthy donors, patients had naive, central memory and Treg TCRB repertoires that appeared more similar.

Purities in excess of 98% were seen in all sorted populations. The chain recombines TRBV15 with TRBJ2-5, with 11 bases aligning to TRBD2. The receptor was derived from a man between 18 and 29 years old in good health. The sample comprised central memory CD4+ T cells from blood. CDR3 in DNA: TGTGCCACCAGCAGAGGGACTAGCGGGGAGACCCAGTACTTC. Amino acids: CATSRGTSGETQYF.